This entry lists 17 T cell receptor beta chains sequenced from one sample in a study of beta chain features in type 1 diabetes. The antigens of these receptors remain unknown. Study-level findings and limits: All four CD4+ subsets of Type 1 diabetes patients contained TCRB CDR3s that were moderately but significantly shorter.

Every bit of the isolated RNA underwent reverse transcription, so sequencing read expressed TCRB transcripts. Assay used: immunoSEQ multiplex PCR; TCRdb lists only in-frame clones, some missing. The sample lists 500,000 to 650,000 clones; roughly 12% were seen once. Sequences were obtained from naive CD4+ T cells from blood. These receptors all come from a man aged 30-40 years with type 1 diabetes.

This chain joins TRBV29-1 and TRBJ1-3; TRBD1 matches 8 bases. The V and J ends lost 3 bases and 2 bases, in that order; junction bases with no gene match: 6. The CDR3 is made up of 15 amino acids. Germline CDR1 is SQVTM and CDR2 is ANQGSEA. The CDR3 here is CSVETGASAGNTIYF. The DNA for the CDR3 is TGCAGCGTTGAGACAGGGGCATCTGCTGGAAACACCATATATTTT.

This clone was recorded a few times. The V and J genes are TRBV28 and TRBJ2-7; D is perhaps TRBD1 (6 bases). V dropped 2 bases and J dropped 0 bases, with 8 bases sitting between them. The CDR3 consists of 14 residues. Germline V gene lookup returns CDR1 MDHEN and CDR2 SYDVKM. In DNA form, the CDR3 reads TGTGCCAGCAGTTTACAGGACAGCTCCTACGAGCAGTACTTC. It yields the protein CASSLQDSSYEQYF. The full variable domain, its missing parts supplied by reference TRBV28 and TRBJ2-7, is DVKVTQSSRYLVKRTGEKVFLECVQDMDHENMFWYRQDPGLGLRLIYFSYDVKMKEKGDIPEGYSVSREKKERFSLILESASTNQTSMYLCASSLQDSSYEQYFGPGTRLTVT.

The chain combines TRBV7-2 with TRBJ2-7; D could derive from TRBD1 or TRBD2 (5 bases each). Per the germline V gene, CDR1 is SGHTA and CDR2 is FQGNSA. Trimming pared 5 bases from V and 0 bases from J, leaving 11 bases between. The CDR3 length is 14 residues. The CDR3: CASSPGHSSYEQYF. As DNA, the CDR3 is TGTGCCAGCAGCCCGGGGCATAGCTCCTACGAGCAGTACTTC.

The chain couples TRBV28 to TRBJ2-7, with a possible D match to TRBD2 (6 bases). CDR3 length equals 14 residues. Germline V gene sequence: CDR1 MDHEN, CDR2 SYDVKM. The ends were cut back, 5 bases at V and 2 bases at J, with 13 bases in the middle. In nucleotides, the CDR3 is TGTGCCAGCAGTACTGGGGGGACGACCTACGAGCAGTACTTC. It yields the protein CASSTGGTTYEQYF. Supplemented by reference TRBV28 and TRBJ2-7, the full variable domain reads DVKVTQSSRYLVKRTGEKVFLECVQDMDHENMFWYRQDPGLGLRLIYFSYDVKMKEKGDIPEGYSVSREKKERFSLILESASTNQTSMYLCASSTGGTTYEQYFGPGTRLTVT.

This clone appeared a few times. CDR3: CASSLRGYNEKLFF. The DNA for the CDR3 is TGTGCCAGCAGCCTCCGCGGGTATAATGAAAAACTGTTTTTT. The gene calls are TRBV6-5 and TRBJ1-4; unclear D gene. From germline, CDR1 is MNHEY and CDR2 SVGAGI. This CDR3 has 14 residues. Trimming stripped 6 bases from V and 4 bases from J, with 12 bases between.

This clone was recorded a few times. The chain has TRBV9 and TRBJ2-7; TRBD1 is a possible D gene (6 bases). V lost 4 bases and J lost 2, with 16 bases in between. The CDR3 contains 15 residues. From germline, CDR1 is SGDLS and CDR2 YYNGEE. CDR3 region: CASSFSGQSPYEQYF. In DNA form, the CDR3 reads TGTGCCAGCAGCTTCTCAGGACAGTCCCCCTACGAGCAGTACTTC.

This clone was seen just once. This chain joins TRBV4-2 and TRBJ2-7; 9 bases align to TRBD1. The V gene end was trimmed by 3 bases and the J gene end by 3 bases; junction bases not matched to a gene: 3. CDR1 is LGHNA, CDR2 YNFKEQ, per germline. This CDR3 is 14 amino acids long. The CDR3 DNA reads as TGTGCCAGCAGCCAGGGACAGGGCCTCTACGAGCAGTACTTC. This encodes CASSQGQGLYEQYF.

This chain joins TRBV7-2 and TRBJ1-2; possibly TRBD1 for D (5 bases). Germline CDR1 reads SGHTA; CDR2 reads FQGNSA. V shed 0 bases and J shed 3 bases, with 8 bases lying between them. The CDR3 spans 14 residues. CDR3 nucleotide sequence: TGTGCCAGCAGCTTAGCCAGGGATGACTATGGCTACACCTTC. Translation: CASSLARDDYGYTF.

This clone has only a few counts. This same CDR3 is encoded by further DNA sequences in the sample. The rearrangement links TRBV5-1 to TRBJ2-3; D remains unclear. The CDR3 spans 12 residues. Per the germline V gene, CDR1 is SGHRS and CDR2 is YFSETQ. Between the trimmed V and J ends, which lost 4 bases and 3 bases, there was a span of 6 bases. The CDR3 DNA reads TGCGCCAGCAGCCGCGCAACAGATACGCAGTATTTT. This sequence encodes CASSRATDTQYF.

The chain recombines TRBV10-3 with TRBJ2-3; 7 nucleotides match TRBD2. J was trimmed by 0 bases and V by 3 bases; bases with no gene match: 6. This CDR3 has 16 amino acids. Germline CDR1 reads ENHRY; CDR2 reads SYGVKD. The CDR3 DNA reads TGTGCCATCAGTGATAACAGCGGGGCCAGCACAGATACGCAGTATTTT. This codes for CAISDNSGASTDTQYF.

There are a few counts of this clone. V usage is TRBV6-4 and J usage is TRBJ2-3, with 9 bases identical to TRBD2. The CDR3 runs to 17 residues. The V gene's germline CDR1 is MRHNA and CDR2 SNTAGT. Trimming cost V 4 bases and J 1 base; bases outside gene matches: 9. CDR3 sequence (DNA): TGTGCCAGCAGTGTCACCTCAGCGGGGGGCCGCACAGATACGCAGTATTTT. Its protein is CASSVTSAGGRTDTQYF.

This clone was picked up a small number of times. This rearrangement joins TRBV7-9 to TRBJ2-2; D remains ambiguous. V was pared by 3 bases and J by 6 bases, with 11 bases between. The CDR3 runs 14 residues. Germline V gives CDR1 SEHNR, CDR2 FQNEAQ (reference sequence). DNA of the CDR3: TGTGCCAGCAGCTTTCTGGGCGGCGCCGGGGAGCTGTTTTTT. Amino acids: CASSFLGGAGELFF.

The genes are TRBV19 and TRBJ1-2; TRBD1 might be the D (6 bases). V dropped 6 bases and J dropped 3 bases, with 11 bases sitting between them. CDR3 size: 13 residues. The germline V gene has CDR1 LNHDA and CDR2 SQIVND (reference sequence). DNA for the CDR3: TGTGCCAGTAGGCGGGGGCGAGACTATGGCTACACCTTC. It encodes CASRRGRDYGYTF. Drawing the rest from reference TRBV19 and TRBJ1-2, the complete variable domain is DGGITQSPKYLFRKEGQNVTLSCEQNLNHDAMYWYRQDPGQGLRLIYYSQIVNDFQKGDIAEGYSVSREKKESFPLTVTSAQKNPTAFYLCASRRGRDYGYTFGSGTRLTVV.

This clone was counted between two and nine times. The junction differs from germline at one of its ends, possibly a read error. The rearrangement uses TRBV7-7 and TRBJ2-2; TRBD2 agrees at 8 bases. Germline V gives CDR1 SSHAT, CDR2 FNYEAQ (reference sequence). The CDR3 consists of 18 residues. CDR3 in amino acids: CASSLGPERGSNTGELFF. Here the CDR3 DNA reads TGTGCTAGCAGCTTAGGCCCAGAGCGGGGGTCGAACACCGGGGAGCTGTTTTTT. The full variable domain, in which reference TRBV7-7 and TRBJ2-2 provide the parts outside the CDR3, is GAGVSQSPRYKVTKRGQDVTLRCDPISSHATLYWYQQALGQGPEFLTYFNYEAQPDKSGLPSDRFSAERPEGSISTLTIQRTEQRDSAMYRCASSLGPERGSNTGELFFGEGSRLTVL.

In this sample, this clone turned up a few times. This chain connects TRBV5-1 to TRBJ2-3; 10 bases are a match to TRBD1. Trimming cost V 4 bases and J 0 bases; bases outside gene matches: 8. The CDR3 sequence is 17 residues long. The V gene's germline CDR1 is SGHRS and CDR2 YFSETQ. As DNA, the CDR3 is TGCGCCAGCAGCCACCGGGACAGGGGCCGTAGCACAGATACGCAGTATTTT. Translated, it gives CASSHRDRGRSTDTQYF.

This clone was seen a few times. V gene TRBV5-1 combines with J gene TRBJ2-5; no firm D call. The germline V gene has CDR1 SGHRS and CDR2 YFSETQ. The CDR3 length is 12 residues. V was pared by 0 bases and J by 6 bases, with 6 bases between. The CDR3 is CASSLAGQTQYF. The CDR3 coding sequence is TGCGCCAGCAGCTTGGCCGGCCAGACCCAGTACTTC.

This chain uses TRBV5-1 with TRBJ1-3; D is undetermined. Per germline, CDR1 SGHRS and CDR2 YFSETQ. V was clipped by 6 bases and J by 3 bases, with 13 bases between them. The CDR3 has 14 residues. Written as DNA, the CDR3 is TGCGCCAGCACAGCCGCCTCAGGTGGAAACACCATATATTTT. Its protein is CASTAASGGNTIYF. Full variable domain (remainder filled in from reference TRBV5-1 and TRBJ1-3): KAGVTQTPRYLIKTRGQQVTLSCSPISGHRSVSWYQQTPGQGLQFLFEYFSETQRNKGNFPGRFSGRQFSNSRSEMNVSTLELGDSALYLCASTAASGGNTIYFGEGSWLTVV.